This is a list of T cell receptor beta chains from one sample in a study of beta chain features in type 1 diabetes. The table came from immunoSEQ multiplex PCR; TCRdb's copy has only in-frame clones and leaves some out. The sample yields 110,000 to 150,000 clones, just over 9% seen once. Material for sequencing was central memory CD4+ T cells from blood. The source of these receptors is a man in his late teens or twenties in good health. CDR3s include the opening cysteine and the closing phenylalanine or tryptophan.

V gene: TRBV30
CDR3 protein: CAWSVKAGIYEQYF

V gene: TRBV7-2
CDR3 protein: CASSLGQFYEQYF

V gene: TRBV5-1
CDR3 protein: CASSFGTVAEAFF

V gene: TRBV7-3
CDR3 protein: CASSPGANYGYTF

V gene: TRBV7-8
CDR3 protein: CASNKDRGLFSSGNTIYF

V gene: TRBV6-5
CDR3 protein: CASAPEAGANVLTF

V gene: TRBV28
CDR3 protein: CASTTPSQPQHF

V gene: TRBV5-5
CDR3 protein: CASRSDSVGPTEAFF

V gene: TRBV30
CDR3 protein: CASNPVYRTSGGTGELFF

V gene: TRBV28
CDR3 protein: CASSFQDTDTQYF

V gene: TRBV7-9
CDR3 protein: CASSLEFTGNTIYF

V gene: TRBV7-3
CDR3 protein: CASGNVQGGEEYGYTF

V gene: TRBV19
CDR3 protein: CASSITSERDTQYF

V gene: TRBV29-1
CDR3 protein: CSYRGVGALNTEAFF

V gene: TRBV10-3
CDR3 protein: CAIGSSGRENTEAFF

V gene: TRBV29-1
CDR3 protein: CSGSRGPDTEAFF

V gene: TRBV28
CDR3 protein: CASSFSRTSSYEQYF

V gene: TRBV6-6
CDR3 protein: CASSPGTVVYGYTF

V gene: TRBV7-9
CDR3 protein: CASQRYYEQYF

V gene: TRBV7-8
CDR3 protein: CASSLRLVDGQFF

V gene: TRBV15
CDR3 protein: CATSREFRYEQYF

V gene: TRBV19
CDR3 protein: CASRRKGTGSSYEQYF

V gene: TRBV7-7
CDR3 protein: CASSSDRGEKLFF

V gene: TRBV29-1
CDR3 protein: CSVEPMGGGSTDTQYF

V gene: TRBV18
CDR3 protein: CASTDSLGGYTF

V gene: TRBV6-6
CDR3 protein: CASSYSSGDRGWEQYF

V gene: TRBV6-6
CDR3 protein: CASSTPSGTGYYGYTF

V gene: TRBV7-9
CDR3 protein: CASSVNEVSNEQFF

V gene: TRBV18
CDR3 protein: CASSPGSGTIRETQYF

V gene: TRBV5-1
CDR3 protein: CASSFTGSYEQYF

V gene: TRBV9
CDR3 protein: CASSGGLAEVVDTQYF

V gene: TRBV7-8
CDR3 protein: CASTPMRGIQYYEQYF

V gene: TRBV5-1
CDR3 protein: CASSLGQGSDYEQYF

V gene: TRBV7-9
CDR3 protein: CASSLESNSPLHF

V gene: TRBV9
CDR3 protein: CASSVGSGLDYGYTF

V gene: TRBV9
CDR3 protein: CASSVLAGGFANTGELFF

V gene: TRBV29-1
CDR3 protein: CSVRTGGVYGYTF

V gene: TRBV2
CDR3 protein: CASSGGQGSTGELFF

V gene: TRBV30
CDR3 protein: CAWSGQGRRETQYF

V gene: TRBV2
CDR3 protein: CASNFKGDNEQFF

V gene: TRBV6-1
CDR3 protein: CASSENPSGYEQYF